This passage covers 28 T cell receptor beta chains from one sample sequenced in a study of blood T cell repertoires in COVID-19. Sequencing used immunoSEQ multiplex PCR; TCRdb keeps in-frame clones, though not all of them. The table shows roughly 62,000 clones, with about 88% occurring only once. Sequencing was done on a sample of peripheral blood. These receptor sequences come from a man between 65 and 80 years old with acute or convalescent COVID-19.

The sample holds a few counts of this clone. The chain uses TRBV27 and TRBJ2-2; the D is unclear. Trimming removed 5 bases at V and 3 bases at J, with 7 bases between. CDR3 size: 13 residues. Germline loops: CDR1 MNHEY, CDR2 SMNVEV (reference sequence). The CDR3 is CASSRLYTGELFF. CDR3 in DNA: TGTGCCAGCAGTCGACTTTACACCGGGGAGCTGTTTTTT.

The chain employs TRBV28 and TRBJ1-1; D is unresolved. Deletions cut 6 bases from V and 0 bases from J, with 14 bases between. The CDR3 runs to 15 residues. Germline V CDR1 and CDR2: MDHEN, SYDVKM. CDR3 residues: CASSPSLGMNTEAFF. CDR3 in DNA: TGTGCCAGCAGCCCTAGTCTTGGAATGAACACTGAAGCTTTCTTT.

This chain joins TRBV4-2 and TRBJ1-6; D unresolved. Trimming pared 0 bases from V and 7 bases from J, leaving 10 bases between. Germline V gene lookup returns CDR1 LGHNA and CDR2 YNFKEQ. The CDR3 is 15 residues long. CDR3 protein: CASSQERQANSPLHF. CDR3 bases: TGTGCCAGCAGCCAAGAAAGGCAGGCAAATTCACCCCTCCACTTT.

Points on this clone: The sample has other DNA sequences that encode this CDR3 too. The chain carries TRBV5-4 and TRBJ2-7; no reliable D call. V was cut by 0 bases and J by 3 bases, with 4 bases left in between. The CDR3 runs 12 residues. CDR1 and CDR2 from the germline V gene are SGHNT and YYREEE (reference sequence). Here the CDR3 DNA reads TGTGCCAGCAGCTTGGACGGCTACGAGCAGTACTTC. As protein: CASSLDGYEQYF. The full variable domain, with the rest looked up from reference TRBV5-4 and TRBJ2-7, is ETGVTQSPTHLIKTRGQQVTLRCSSQSGHNTVSWYQQALGQGPQFIFQYYREEENGRGNFPPRFSGLQFPNYSSELNVNALELDDSALYLCASSLDGYEQYFGPGTRLTVT.

The chain carries TRBV29-1 and TRBJ2-5, with D possibly TRBD1 on 6 matching bases. Germline-derived CDR1 and CDR2 are SQVTM and ANQGSEA. The germline V and J ends were trimmed by 5 bases and 2 bases, with 9 bases remaining between them. The CDR3 spans 12 residues. The CDR3 reads CSVSDSQETQYF. The CDR3 coding sequence is TGCAGCGTTTCGGACAGTCAAGAGACCCAGTACTTC.

The chain links TRBV12-3 or TRBV12-4 to TRBJ2-5; 7 bases match TRBD1. Trimming removed 6 bases from V and 3 bases from J; junction bases left unmatched: 4. This CDR3 has 13 amino acids. CDR3 region: CASSYRGEETQYF. For the CDR3, the DNA is TGTGCCAGCAGCTACAGGGGCGAAGAGACCCAGTACTTC.

This rearrangement joins TRBV5-1 to TRBJ2-5; 9 bases align to TRBD1. Per the germline V gene, CDR1 is SGHRS and CDR2 is YFSETQ. The V segment lost 3 bases and the J segment 5 bases; nucleotides outside the gene matches: 5. The CDR3 length is 14 residues. The CDR3 spells CASSWTGDSETQYF. CDR3 bases: TGCGCCAGCAGCTGGACAGGGGACTCGGAGACCCAGTACTTC.

The chain links TRBV4-2 to TRBJ2-2; 8 bases are shared with TRBD1. CDR1 and CDR2 from the germline V gene are LGHNA and YNFKEQ. J lost 3 bases, V lost 3 bases, and 15 bases had no gene match. The CDR3 contains 19 residues. The CDR3 is CASSHESFLLQGDTGELFF. CDR3 DNA: TGTGCCAGCAGCCACGAGAGCTTTCTCTTACAGGGGGACACCGGGGAGCTGTTTTTT.

J is TRBJ2-3 and V is TRBV18; 10 bases align to TRBD2. CDR1 and CDR2 (germline): KGHSH, LQKENI. This CDR3 is built from 21 residues. The V segment lost 4 bases and the J segment 0 bases; nucleotides outside the gene matches: 19. CDR3 region: CASSHWMGTSVEEISTDTQYF. CDR3 in DNA: TGTGCCAGCTCACACTGGATGGGGACTAGCGTAGAAGAAATCAGCACAGATACGCAGTATTTT.

V and J are TRBV28 and TRBJ2-1, with TRBD2 matching over 8 bases. The ends lost 1 base at V and 10 bases at J; junction bases unmatched: 3. Germline CDR1 reads MDHEN; CDR2 reads SYDVKM. This CDR3 has 13 residues. CDR3 coding DNA: TGTGCCAGCAGTTTATCCGGGGGGGAGGAGCAGTTCTTC. This translates into CASSLSGGEEQFF.

The J gene is TRBJ2-7, the V gene TRBV6-5, with a possible D match to TRBD2 (6 bases). CDR3 size: 13 residues. V lost 4 bases and J 4 bases, leaving 11 bases between the germline ends. Germline V CDR1 and CDR2: MNHEY, SVGAGI. This chain's CDR3 is CASSWGVAYEQYF. CDR3 coding DNA: TGTGCCAGCAGTTGGGGGGTTGCTTACGAGCAGTACTTC.

The chain uses TRBV28 and TRBJ2-7; D is undetermined. Germline V gene data show CDR1 as MDHEN and CDR2 as SYDVKM. V was pared by 6 bases and J by 0 bases, with 9 bases between. The CDR3 spans 13 residues. Written as DNA, the CDR3 is TGTGCCAGCAGGTCAGGTAGCTCCTACGAGCAGTACTTC. It specifies CASRSGSSYEQYF.

The chain uses TRBV6-5 and TRBJ2-1; 10 nucleotides line up with TRBD1. Unmatched junction bases numbered 11, after V lost 7 bases and J lost 8 bases. The CDR3 runs to 15 residues. Germline CDR1 reads MNHEY; CDR2 reads SVGAGI. This chain's CDR3 is CASTPGGQGQYEQFF. The CDR3 nucleotides read TGTGCCAGCACTCCCGGGGGACAGGGGCAATATGAGCAGTTCTTC.

This clone was recorded once. The chain has TRBV7-2 and TRBJ1-5; 8 bases map to TRBD1. V shed 3 bases, J shed 2 bases, and the junction held 0 bases outside the gene matches. Per the germline V gene, CDR1 is SGHTA and CDR2 is FQGNSA. This CDR3 region has 14 residues. CDR3 residues: CASSLDRGNQPQHF. CDR3 nucleotides: TGTGCCAGCAGCTTGGACAGGGGCAATCAGCCCCAGCATTTT.

The rearrangement uses TRBV5-6 and TRBJ1-6, with TRBD1 matching 10 bases. With V trimmed by 4 bases and J by 7 bases, 2 bases remained unmatched. The CDR3 contains 14 residues. Germline values: CDR1 SGHDT, CDR2 YYEEEE. The DNA for the CDR3 is TGTGCCAGCAGCGGGACAGGGGAGAATTCACCCCTCCACTTT. Its protein is CASSGTGENSPLHF.

This chain uses TRBV7-8 with TRBJ2-7, with a tentative D call TRBD1 (5 bases). This CDR3 region has 15 residues. Germline V gene lookup returns CDR1 SGHVS and CDR2 FQNEAQ. Trimming removed 6 bases at V and 4 bases at J, with 19 bases between. CDR3 sequence: CASRIRAGVDYEQYF. DNA for the CDR3: TGTGCCAGCAGAATCAGGGCAGGAGTCGATTACGAGCAGTACTTC. The full variable domain, its missing parts supplied by reference TRBV7-8 and TRBJ2-7, is GAGVSQSPRYKVAKRGQDVALRCDPISGHVSLFWYQQALGQGPEFLTYFQNEAQLDKSGLPSDRFFAERPEGSVSTLKIQRTQQEDSAVYLCASRIRAGVDYEQYFGPGTRLTVT.

The V gene is TRBV27, the J gene TRBJ2-2, with D hard to call. The germline V gene has CDR1 MNHEY and CDR2 SMNVEV (reference sequence). The CDR3 is 11 residues long. V was shortened by 3 bases and J by 7 bases, with 3 bases between the two germline ends. In nucleotides, the CDR3 is TGTGCCAGCAGTTTCCTCGGGGAGCTGTTTTTT. This sequence encodes CASSFLGELFF.

The chain employs TRBV11-3 and TRBJ2-7; 11 nucleotides match TRBD2. The V gene end was trimmed by 1 base and the J gene end by 4 bases; junction bases not matched to a gene: 0. The germline V gene encodes CDR1 SGHNT and CDR2 YENEEA. The CDR3 runs to 14 residues. The CDR3 DNA sequence: TGTGCCAGCAGCTTAGGGACTAGCGGGTACGAGCAGTACTTC. Translated: CASSLGTSGYEQYF.

The chain has TRBV19 and TRBJ2-1, with unresolved D. The CDR3 totals 15 residues. CDR1 LNHDA and CDR2 SQIVND come from the germline V gene (reference sequence). The ends were cut back, 7 bases at V and 1 base at J, with 14 bases in the middle. CDR3 DNA sequence: TGTGCCAGTAAGCCCGGTAAAAAATCCTACAATGAGCAGTTCTTC. Protein product: CASKPGKKSYNEQFF.

V gene TRBV5-1 combines with J gene TRBJ1-2; D is perhaps TRBD1 (5 bases). The CDR3 runs 16 residues. With 4 bases removed from V and 2 bases from J, the gap between germline ends came to 18 bases. The germline V gene has CDR1 SGHRS and CDR2 YFSETQ. CDR3 DNA sequence: TGCGCCAGCAGCGAGGACGGGACTCAAAGAAACTATGGCTACACCTTC. Protein: CASSEDGTQRNYGYTF.

The rearrangement uses TRBV19 and TRBJ1-4, with D possibly being TRBD1 (5 bases). V shed 0 bases and J shed 7 bases, with 24 bases lying between them. Per germline, CDR1 LNHDA and CDR2 SQIVND (reference sequence). CDR3 length: 19 amino acids. CDR3 region: CASSIDKAGGRRSSEKLFF. The DNA for the CDR3 is TGTGCCAGTAGTATAGACAAGGCGGGGGGACGACGATCAAGTGAAAAACTGTTTTTT. The full variable domain, in which reference TRBV19 and TRBJ1-4 provide the parts outside the CDR3, is DGGITQSPKYLFRKEGQNVTLSCEQNLNHDAMYWYRQDPGQGLRLIYYSQIVNDFQKGDIAEGYSVSREKKESFPLTVTSAQKNPTAFYLCASSIDKAGGRRSSEKLFFGSGTQLSVL.

The rearrangement joins TRBV28 to TRBJ2-1, with 8 bases that match TRBD2. This CDR3 is 16 amino acids long. The trim removed 5 bases at V and 3 bases at J, leaving 9 bases unmatched. Germline CDR1 reads MDHEN; CDR2 reads SYDVKM. CDR3 amino acids: CASSPLAGRYYNEQFF. The CDR3 DNA reads TGTGCCAGCAGTCCTTTAGCGGGAAGATACTACAATGAGCAGTTCTTC.

V and J are TRBV6-6 and TRBJ2-3, with 7 bases matching TRBD1. This CDR3 has 14 residues. Germline V gene data show CDR1 as MNHNY and CDR2 as SVGAGI (reference sequence). J gave up 2 bases and V 8 bases, and 7 bases lay outside the gene matches. The chain's CDR3 is CASEGGEITDTQYF. The DNA of the CDR3 is TGTGCCAGCGAAGGGGGCGAAATCACAGATACGCAGTATTTT.

V gene TRBV12-3 or TRBV12-4 combines with J gene TRBJ1-2; possibly TRBD1 for D (5 bases). The V end lost 8 bases, the J end lost 4 bases, and 8 bases lay between the germline ends. The CDR3 has 11 amino acids. CDR3 in DNA: TGTGCCAGCTCAGGGTTCTATGGCTACACCTTC. It encodes CASSGFYGYTF.

The J gene is TRBJ2-3, the V gene TRBV6-6; 7 positions agree with TRBD2. Germline V gene sequence: CDR1 MNHNY, CDR2 SVGAGI (reference sequence). This CDR3 contains 14 residues. Trimming at V came to 5 bases and at J to 5 bases, leaving 7 bases not matched to a gene. CDR3: CASSHLGGRDTQYF. The CDR3 DNA is TGTGCCAGCAGTCACCTGGGGGGGAGAGATACGCAGTATTTT.

This clone was counted a few times. The V and J genes are TRBV19 and TRBJ1-1, with 7 bases that match TRBD1. J lost 4 bases, V lost 5 bases, and 10 bases had no gene match. Germline-derived CDR1 and CDR2 are LNHDA and SQIVND (reference sequence). The CDR3 loop spans 15 amino acids. CDR3 protein: CASSARQGRGTEAFF. CDR3 sequence (DNA): TGTGCCAGTAGTGCACGACAGGGAAGGGGCACTGAAGCTTTCTTT.

The J gene is TRBJ2-3, the V gene TRBV5-1; possible D gene TRBD1, 6 bases. V lost 5 bases, J lost 4 bases, and 23 bases lay in between. The CDR3 is made up of 17 amino acids. Germline CDR1 is SGHRS and CDR2 is YFSETQ. The CDR3 spells CASRRTTQGNWPDTQYF. The CDR3 coding sequence is TGCGCCAGCAGACGTACCACACAGGGCAATTGGCCAGATACGCAGTATTTT.

The chain recombines TRBV5-8 with TRBJ2-5; D remains ambiguous. Germline values: CDR1 SGHTS, CDR2 YDEGEE. This CDR3 region has 15 residues. V lost 3 bases to trimming and J lost 1 base, with 13 bases between them. CDR3 in DNA: TGTGCCAGCAGCTCCCAACTCTTACGCCAAGAGACCCAGTACTTC. Translated: CASSSQLLRQETQYF. The variable domain in full, completed from reference TRBV5-8 and TRBJ2-5, reads EAGVTQSPTHLIKTRGQQATLRCSPISGHTSVYWYQQALGLGLQFLLWYDEGEERNRGNFPPRFSGRQFPNYSSELNVNALELEDSALYLCASSSQLLRQETQYFGPGTRLLVL.